There are many counts of the clone carrying this T cell receptor beta chain. The time point denotes: patch test 1, 2 weeks after DPC sensitization. Treatment meaning: therapeutic diphenylcyclopropenone sensitization with weekly scalp DPC. The drawing of blood occurred before each patch test was applied. Extraction yielded total RNA from whole blood (unfractionated). The data originate from a study of human T cells and chemical hapten exposure. Study-wide background: Patients received weekly diphenylcyclopropenone doses to the scalp throughout the roughly 22-week study. Affected patients, primarily female, had alopecia areata, totalis or universalis.

From the RACE reads, TCRdb called clonotypes with MiXCR, one entry per CDR3 protein. The table includes about 120,000 distinct CDR3 sequences, roughly an eighth detected once. The sample consisted of whole blood, taken in connection with sensitization to the hapten diphenylcyclopropenone (DPC). This TCR was sampled from a man younger than 35 with alopecia areata. Some clones in this sample may be carry-over from other donors' samples.

The CDR3 nucleotides are TGTGCCAGCAGAGTGGGGGACGGTCCCTACAATGAGCAGTTCTTC. It encodes CASRVGDGPYNEQFF. This chain links TRBV2 with TRBJ2-1; D may match TRBD1 or TRBD2 (5 bases each). The CDR3 is 15 amino acids. V was trimmed by 6 bases and J by 2 bases, leaving 14 bases between them. Germline assignment: CDR1 SNHLY and CDR2 FYNNEI.